This passage covers 13 T cell receptor beta chains from one sample sequenced in a study of blood T cells in healthy people across ages. The use of a sample-barcoded 5' primer and a J-beta primer mix characterized a second PCR of roughly 6 to 11 cycles. TCRdb re-analysed the 5' RACE reads in MiXCR, keeping a single row per CDR3 protein. Of around 520,000 distinct CDR3 sequences in the sample, over 25% are singletons; the top ten hold approximately 3.3%. The same data also went into a second study, on T cells of mothers and their children.

Sequencing was carried out using blood. These receptors were taken from a boy between 2 and 10 years old in good health.

V is TRBV3-1 and J is TRBJ2-1; 9 nucleotides match TRBD1. CDR3 length: 17 amino acids. CDR1 and CDR2 from the germline V gene are LGHDT and YNNKEL (reference sequence). V lost 1 base and J lost 5; bases outside the gene matches: 9. The CDR3 protein is CASSQVVGTGSDNEQFF. The CDR3 DNA is TGTGCCAGCAGCCAAGTAGTAGGGACAGGGTCGGACAATGAGCAGTTCTTC.

The V and J genes are TRBV9 and TRBJ2-5; the D gene is possibly TRBD1 (5 bases). TRBJ2-7 matches the DNA end more closely, so the J call is doubtful. CDR1 and CDR2 from the germline V gene are SGDLS and YYNGEE. The CDR3 has 15 residues. The CDR3: CASSVAAGSIYEQYF. Written as DNA, the CDR3 is TGTGCCAGCAGCGTAGCTGCAGGGTCGATATACGAGCAGTACTTC.

This clonotype was observed a handful of times. The V call is TRBV27, the J call TRBJ2-7, with 7 bases matching TRBD2. Germline loops: CDR1 MNHEY, CDR2 SMNVEV (reference sequence). The CDR3 runs 15 residues. The V gene end was trimmed by 4 bases and the J gene end by 2 bases; junction bases not matched to a gene: 8. The CDR3 sequence is CASSSPGGTTYEQYF. Written as DNA, the CDR3 is TGTGCCAGCAGTTCCCCGGGAGGAACCACCTACGAGCAGTACTTC.

V usage is TRBV15 and J usage is TRBJ2-7; 8 nucleotides align to TRBD1. Germline CDR1 LNHNV, CDR2 YYDKDF (reference sequence). This CDR3 has 14 residues. Trimming cost V 8 bases and J 3 bases; bases outside gene matches: 9. The CDR3 DNA follows: TGTGCCACCGGGGATGCCGGGACAGGCTACGAGCAGTACTTC. It encodes CATGDAGTGYEQYF.

This clonotype was found a few times. The V gene is TRBV7-2, the J gene TRBJ2-7; D remains ambiguous. Germline V CDR1 and CDR2: SGHTA, FQGNSA. The CDR3 is made up of 14 amino acids. The V and J ends lost 1 base and 2 bases respectively, with 9 bases between them. The CDR3 sequence is CASSLVGPPYEQYF. The DNA of the CDR3 is TGTGCCAGCAGCTTAGTCGGGCCTCCCTACGAGCAGTACTTC.

As for this clonotype: The junction does not match germline at one end; this may be a read error. The rearrangement uses TRBV6-2 or TRBV6-3 and TRBJ2-4; TRBD1 matches 7 bases. From germline, CDR1 is MNHEY and CDR2 SVGEGT. This CDR3 has 15 residues. The DNA of the CDR3 is TGTGCTAGCAGTCGTTCGACAGGGTCCAAAAACATTCAGTACTTC. Its protein is CASSRSTGSKNIQYF.

In regard to this clonotype: Lacking the conserved final phenylalanine or tryptophan, this CDR3 likely reflects a read error. It is unclear where the CDR3 begins or ends on the DNA, so no DNA is shown, and the CDR3 is as TCRdb lists it. V usage is TRBV20-1 and J usage is TRBJ2-1; TRBD2, the D gene given by the table, was not confirmed from the DNA. Germline assignment: CDR1 DFQATT and CDR2 SNEGSKA (reference sequence). From its first to its last residue, the CDR3 has 11 amino acids. CDR3 sequence: CSARGLAEITL.

This clonotype has just a few counts. The chain is built from TRBV5-5 and TRBJ2-3; D uncertain. The V gene's germline CDR1 is SGHKS and CDR2 YYEKEE (reference sequence). The CDR3 has 16 residues. The V end lost 4 bases, the J end lost 2 bases, and 17 bases lay between the germline ends. The CDR3 spells CASSPPPNGVTDTQYF. CDR3 nucleotide sequence: TGTGCCAGCAGCCCGCCCCCCAATGGGGTCACAGATACGCAGTATTTT.

V gene TRBV10-3 combines with J gene TRBJ1-1; D is uncertain. The germline CDR1 and CDR2 sequences are ENHRY and SYGVKD. The CDR3 extends over 12 amino acids. Trimming left V 11 bases short and J 5 bases short, with 15 bases between. The CDR3 is CAGPGGVTEAFF. CDR3 DNA sequence: TGTGCCGGACCGGGCGGGGTTACTGAAGCTTTCTTT.

This clonotype appeared a few times. The gene calls are TRBV7-9 and TRBJ1-2; TRBD1 aligns across 8 bases. The V gene's germline CDR1 is SEHNR and CDR2 FQNEAQ (reference sequence). There are 15 residues in the CDR3. V was clipped by 4 bases and J by 3 bases; unmatched bases: 7. This CDR3 is CASSSPAGQDYGYTF. CDR3 bases: TGTGCCAGCAGCTCCCCGGCGGGACAGGACTATGGCTACACCTTC.

This chain joins TRBV25-1 and TRBJ1-2, with D tentatively TRBD1 (5 bases). Trimming cost V 5 bases and J 7 bases, with 11 bases left between them. Germline V CDR1 and CDR2: MGHDK, SYGVNS. The CDR3 length is 12 residues. In nucleotides, the CDR3 is TGTGCCAGCAGTCAGGGCTCGGTTGGCTACACCTTC. This translates into CASSQGSVGYTF.

V and J are TRBV12-5 and TRBJ2-2, with unresolved D. Trimming took 3 bases from V and 1 from J, leaving 9 bases between them. The germline V gene has CDR1 LGHNT and CDR2 FRNRAP. The CDR3 covers 15 residues. In DNA form, the CDR3 reads TGTGCTAGTGGTTTAATACGTCGGAACACCGGGGAGCTGTTTTTT. Its translation is CASGLIRRNTGELFF.

The table lists this clonotype with a few counts. The junction does not match germline at one end; this may be a read error. The V gene is TRBV7-8, the J gene TRBJ1-3; tentative D call: TRBD1 (6 bases). The CDR3 extends over 15 amino acids. Germline V gene lookup returns CDR1 SGHVS and CDR2 FQNEAQ. CDR3 in amino acids: CASSVAGVAGNTIYF. The CDR3 coding sequence is TGTGCCAGCAGCGTAGCAGGGGTAGCTGGAAACACCATATATTTT.